Listed below are T cell receptor beta chains from one sample, sequenced in a study of shared clonotypes between healthy human individuals. The data were produced by immunoSEQ multiplex PCR, yet TCRdb's version contains in-frame clones alone and is incomplete. In the table there are fewer than 650,000 clones, around 78% of which are singletons. The specimen sequenced was PBMCs. These receptors were obtained from a woman aged 40 to 50 in good health. Some clones in this sample may be carry-over from other donors' samples. Both conserved end residues are part of each CDR3.

j_call v_call cdr3_aa
TRBJ1-1 TRBV4-1 CASSPLRSRGPGDTEAFF
TRBJ2-7 TRBV27 CASRPRTSGEQYF
TRBJ1-5 TRBV7-8 CASSFGRGQPQHF
TRBJ1-4 TRBV2 CASSEDTAKNEKLFF
TRBJ2-2 TRBV5-1 CASSKGLAGGNTGELFF
TRBJ2-1 TRBV18 CASSILGGSYNEQFF
TRBJ1-1 TRBV18 CASSPGQGTEAFF
TRBJ1-5 TRBV4-1 CASSQDQGGRQPQHF
TRBJ2-7 TRBV19 CASRLAGGREQYF
TRBJ2-1 TRBV4-2 CASSQDRWTGLGNEQFF
TRBJ2-2 TRBV2 CVSIRGRTGELFF
TRBJ2-2 TRBV28 CASSYFLTGELFF
TRBJ1-1 TRBV7-9 CASSYTLGQGVNTEAFF
TRBJ2-5 TRBV27 CASSFDGPPETQYF
TRBJ2-3 TRBV11-3 CASSPAGGTDTQYF
TRBJ2-5 TRBV11-2 CASNRQIQETQYF
TRBJ2-7 TRBV27 CASRQTGGEQYF
TRBJ1-5 TRBV27 CASSRTNNQPQHF
TRBJ2-2 TRBV25-1 CASKMQGETGELFF
TRBJ1-4 TRBV28 CASGRGNEKLFF
TRBJ2-1 TRBV11-2 CASSLDPAGYNEQFF
TRBJ1-5 TRBV30 CAWSGGVHQPQHF
TRBJ2-5 TRBV7-3 CASSSLEGQGIAQETQYF
TRBJ2-1 TRBV5-1 CASSLVDPLWDEQFF
TRBJ2-5 TRBV5-6 CASSALSGVIGETQYF
TRBJ1-2 TRBV5-4 CASSFGQVNYGYTF
TRBJ2-3 TRBV7-2 CASSLSPRDTQYF
TRBJ1-1 TRBV5-8 CASSFGRGRTEAFF
TRBJ1-3 TRBV7-6 CASSLDPVISGNTIYF
TRBJ2-7 TRBV5-1 CASSLDPGPYEQYF
TRBJ2-5 TRBV7-6 CASSLVLQETQYF
TRBJ2-7 TRBV9 CASSVGTGGGYEQYF
TRBJ2-7 TRBV6-6 CASSYGQGRGQYF
TRBJ2-2 TRBV19 CASAGTRGAGELFF
TRBJ2-1 TRBV30 CAWSRQGANFF
TRBJ2-4 TRBV4-2 CASSQLAGGAVTRDGNIQCF
TRBJ2-7 TRBV18 CASSSTGQGADEQYF
TRBJ2-2 TRBV10-1 CASSDSGLAGGLDTGELFF
TRBJ2-5 TRBV7-8 CASSLRTGTNQETQYF
TRBJ2-7 TRBV28 CASSSTGTGYEQYF
TRBJ1-5 TRBV18 CASSPGENQPQHF
TRBJ2-5 TRBV27 CASSSRPSLGEETQYF
TRBJ1-1 TRBV9 CASSPPGQGAGTEAFF
TRBJ2-3 TRBV4-3 CASSQETGTSTDTQYF
TRBJ1-3 TRBV7-3 CASSSGTGGNTIYF
TRBJ2-7 TRBV5-5 CASSHQALAQNEQYF
TRBJ1-2 TRBV2 CASSSGTYYGYTF
TRBJ2-1 TRBV5-6 CASSLGRGSTYNEQFF
TRBJ2-4 TRBV10-2 CASAFGGDKNIQYF
TRBJ2-2 TRBV4-1 CASSQVPALGTGELFF
TRBJ2-5 TRBV18 CASSPLALAETQYF
TRBJ2-1 TRBV5-1 CASSLTSGTYNEQFF
TRBJ1-5 TRBV25-1 CASSEGGQGGGQPQHF
TRBJ1-1 TRBV4-1 CASNRFPADMNTEAFF
TRBJ2-5 TRBV20-1 CSAPHPQTQYF